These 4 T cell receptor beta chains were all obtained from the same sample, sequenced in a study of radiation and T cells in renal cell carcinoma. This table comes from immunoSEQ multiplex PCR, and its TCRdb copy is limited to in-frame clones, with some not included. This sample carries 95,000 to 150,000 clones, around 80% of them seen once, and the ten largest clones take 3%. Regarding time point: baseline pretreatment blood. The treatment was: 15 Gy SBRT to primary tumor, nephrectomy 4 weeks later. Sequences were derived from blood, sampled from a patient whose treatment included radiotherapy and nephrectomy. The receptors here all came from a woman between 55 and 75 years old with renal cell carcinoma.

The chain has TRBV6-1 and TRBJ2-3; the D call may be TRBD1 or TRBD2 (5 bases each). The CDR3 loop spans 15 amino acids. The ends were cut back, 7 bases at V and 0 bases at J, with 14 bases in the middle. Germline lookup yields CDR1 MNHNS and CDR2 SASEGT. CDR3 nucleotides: TGTGCCAGCACGTCACGAGGGGTGAGCACAGATACGCAGTATTTT. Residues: CASTSRGVSTDTQYF.

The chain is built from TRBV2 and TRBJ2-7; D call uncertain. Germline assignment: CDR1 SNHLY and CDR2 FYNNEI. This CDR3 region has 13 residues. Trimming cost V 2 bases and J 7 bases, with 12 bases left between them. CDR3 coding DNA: TGTGCCAGCAGTGAACACGAAGTCGGAGAGCAGTACTTC. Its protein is CASSEHEVGEQYF.

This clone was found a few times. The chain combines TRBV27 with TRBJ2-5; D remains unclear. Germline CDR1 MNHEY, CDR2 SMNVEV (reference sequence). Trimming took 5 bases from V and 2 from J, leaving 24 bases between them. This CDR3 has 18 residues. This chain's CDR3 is CASSPHRAAVPLQETQYF. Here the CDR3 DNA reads TGTGCCAGCAGTCCACACCGGGCCGCGGTCCCTCTACAAGAGACCCAGTACTTC.

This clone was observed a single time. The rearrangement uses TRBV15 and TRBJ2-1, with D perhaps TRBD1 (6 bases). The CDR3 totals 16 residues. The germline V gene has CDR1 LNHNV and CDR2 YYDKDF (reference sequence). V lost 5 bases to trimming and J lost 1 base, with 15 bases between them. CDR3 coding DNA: TGTGCCACCAGCCCCAGAGGGGGACGGTCCTACAATGAGCAGTTCTTC. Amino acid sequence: CATSPRGGRSYNEQFF.